This T cell receptor (beta chain) was obtained from a study of cytomegalovirus exposure and HLA in healthy donors. The germline V gene encodes CDR1 MNHNS and CDR2 SASEGT. This CDR3 has 15 amino acids. V was clipped by 2 bases and J by 4 bases, with 14 bases between them. 60 Vbeta and 13 Jbeta primers were used in PCR. The table came from immunoSEQ multiplex PCR; TCRdb's copy has only in-frame clones and leaves some out. The sample carries about 40,000 clones, around 68% recorded once. For this clone: The CDR3 end shows no conserved phenylalanine or tryptophan, and so a read error is likely.

The TCR originated in a man between 35 and 55 years old in good health and CMV-seronegative. The specimen sequenced was PBMCs. The chain joins TRBV6-1 to TRBJ1-2; perhaps TRBD1 as D (6 bases). The CDR3 nucleotides read TGTGCCAGCAGTGAAAAGACAGCAGGGGCCTATGGCTACACCGTC. As protein: CASSEKTAGAYGYTV.